The 10 T cell receptor beta chains below come from one sample, sequenced in a study of blood T cell repertoires in COVID-19. The method was immunoSEQ multiplex PCR; TCRdb's version includes in-frame clones alone and lacks a portion of them. The sample holds some 270,000 clones, roughly 85% seen once. Material: PBMCs or T cells enriched from blood (not recorded which). These receptors came from a woman aged 45-60 years with acute COVID-19.

This clone has more than one count but fewer than ten. The CDR3 nucleotides are TGTGCCAGCAGCTTAAATGGCGGCGCGGCCGGTGGAGAGACCCAGTACTTC. Its protein is CASSLNGGAAGGETQYF. The gene calls are TRBV7-2 and TRBJ2-5; D not certain. Germline CDR1 SGHTA, CDR2 FQGNSA. This CDR3 has 17 residues. V dropped 2 bases and J dropped 4 bases, with 20 bases sitting between them. Based on the CDR3 plus reference TRBV7-2 and TRBJ2-5, the full variable domain is GAGVSQSPSNKVTEKGKDVELRCDPISGHTALYWYRQSLGQGLEFLIYFQGNSAPDKSGLPSDRFSAERTGGSVSTLTIQRTQQEDSAVYLCASSLNGGAAGGETQYFGPGTRLLVL.

The V call is TRBV2, the J call TRBJ1-5; the D gene is possibly TRBD1 (5 bases). Germline V lookup: CDR1 SNHLY, CDR2 FYNNEI. V lost 4 bases, J lost 4 bases, and 8 bases lay in between. The CDR3 has 13 residues. As DNA, the CDR3 is TGTGCCAGCAGTGTTGCAGGGAATCAGCCCCAGCATTTT. Its protein is CASSVAGNQPQHF.

This chain uses TRBV18 with TRBJ1-1, with 8 bases matching TRBD1. CDR1 is KGHSH and CDR2 is LQKENI in the germline V gene. There are 13 residues in the CDR3. V was clipped by 7 bases and J by 5 bases; unmatched bases: 6. The CDR3 sequence: CASFLDRVTEAFF. Here the CDR3 DNA reads TGTGCCAGCTTTCTGGACAGGGTAACTGAAGCTTTCTTT.

The chain couples TRBV3-1 (or the pseudogene TRBV3-2) to TRBJ2-7; the D is unclear. CDR3 length: 11 residues. The ends were cut back, 5 bases at V and 2 bases at J, with 4 bases in the middle. Germline V gene lookup returns CDR1 LGHDT and CDR2 YNNKEL (reference sequence). In nucleotides, the CDR3 is TGTGCCAGCAGCGCGACCTACGAGCAGTACTTC. Translating it yields CASSATYEQYF.

The chain joins TRBV7-9 to TRBJ2-3; 9 bases map to TRBD2. The CDR3 runs to 18 residues. The J segment lost 6 bases and the V segment lost 2 bases, leaving 15 bases of the junction unmatched. The germline V gene has CDR1 SEHNR and CDR2 FQNEAQ (reference sequence). The CDR3 DNA sequence: TGTGCCAGCAGCTTACCTTGGAGGCTAGCGGGGAAAATGGATACGCAGTATTTT. Amino acid sequence: CASSLPWRLAGKMDTQYF.

The gene calls are TRBV10-1 and TRBJ2-1, with 9 bases lining up with TRBD1. Germline loops: CDR1 WNHNN, CDR2 SYGVQD (reference sequence). Trimming cost V 1 base and J 4 bases; bases outside gene matches: 5. The CDR3 totals 16 residues. The CDR3 loop reads CASSELGDRVYNEQFF. As DNA, the CDR3 is TGCGCCAGCAGTGAGTTGGGGGACAGGGTATACAATGAGCAGTTCTTC.

A remark on this clone: Other nucleotide sequences from this sample produce the same CDR3. The chain couples TRBV3-1 (or the pseudogene TRBV3-2) to TRBJ2-1; unclear D gene. The germline V and J ends were trimmed by 0 bases and 5 bases, with 5 bases remaining between them. Germline CDR1 reads LGHDT; CDR2 reads YNNKEL (reference sequence). The CDR3 contains 13 residues. The CDR3 spells CASSQDLNNEQFF. The CDR3, as DNA: TGTGCCAGCAGCCAAGACTTAAACAATGAGCAGTTCTTC.

The chain has TRBV5-1 and TRBJ1-1; D is uncertain. This CDR3 contains 18 residues. Trimming stripped 3 bases from V and 0 bases from J, with 21 bases between. Germline-derived CDR1 and CDR2 are SGHRS and YFSETQ. CDR3 loop: CASSSGLRRRNMNTEAFF. DNA of the CDR3: TGCGCCAGCAGCTCAGGACTCCGGAGAAGAAACATGAACACTGAAGCTTTCTTT.

The chain uses TRBV7-2 and TRBJ1-2; 8 bases agree with TRBD1. Germline loops: CDR1 SGHTA, CDR2 FQGNSA. The CDR3 totals 13 residues. V shed 5 bases and J 7 bases; nucleotides not matched to a gene: 6. This CDR3 is CASSADRVGGYTF. The CDR3 DNA reads TGTGCCAGCAGCGCGGACAGGGTGGGTGGCTACACCTTC.

The chain employs TRBV20-1 and TRBJ1-3; 7 nucleotides line up with TRBD1. Germline assignment: CDR1 DFQATT and CDR2 SNEGSKA (reference sequence). The CDR3 loop spans 14 amino acids. V gave up 3 bases and J gave up 0 bases; unmatched junction bases: 2. DNA of the CDR3: TGCAGTGCTAGTCGGGACAGCTCTGGAAACACCATATATTTT. It codes for CSASRDSSGNTIYF.